The 23 T cell receptor beta chains in this list originate from one sample, sequenced in a study of cytomegalovirus exposure and HLA in healthy donors. It was with 60 Vbeta and 13 Jbeta primers that the PCR ran. Profiling relied on immunoSEQ multiplex PCR, and the TCRdb table lists in-frame clones only, not all of them. This table holds 150,000 to 200,000 clones. Sequencing was done on a sample of PBMCs. The receptors here all came from a woman between 55 and 75 years old in good health and CMV-seronegative.

CDR3 nucleotides: TGTGCCAGCAGTGATCAAATGGGGGGGGATACGCAGTATTTT. Protein: CASSDQMGGDTQYF. The chain recombines TRBV6-1 with TRBJ2-3; 7 nucleotides align to TRBD2. Germline assignment: CDR1 MNHNS and CDR2 SASEGT. This CDR3 comprises 14 residues. V was clipped by 3 bases and J by 6 bases; unmatched bases: 6.

The chain links TRBV11-2 to TRBJ2-2, with D possibly matching TRBD2 (6 bases). The CDR3 is made up of 14 amino acids. The V and J ends lost 4 bases and 4 bases respectively, with 10 bases between them. Germline V CDR1 and CDR2: SGHAT, FQNNGV. The CDR3 DNA sequence: TGTGCCAGCAGCTGGAGGGGAGTCACCGGGGAGCTGTTTTTT. Translating it yields CASSWRGVTGELFF.

CDR3 sequence: CASSLGLAGPPNTGELFF. CDR3 coding DNA: TGTGCCAGCAGCTTAGGACTAGCGGGACCACCGAACACCGGGGAGCTGTTTTTT. The chain employs TRBV7-9 and TRBJ2-2; TRBD2 aligns across 11 bases. This CDR3 is 18 amino acids long. J was trimmed by 0 bases and V by 1 base; bases with no gene match: 4. Germline assignment: CDR1 SEHNR and CDR2 FQNEAQ (reference sequence). The whole variable domain, remainder taken from reference TRBV7-9 and TRBJ2-2, is DTGVSQNPRHKITKRGQNVTFRCDPISEHNRLYWYRQTLGQGPEFLTYFQNEAQLEKSRLLSDRFSAERPKGSFSTLEIQRTEQGDSAMYLCASSLGLAGPPNTGELFFGEGSRLTVL.

The chain is built from TRBV11-2 and TRBJ2-1; perhaps TRBD2 as D (5 bases). The germline CDR1 and CDR2 sequences are SGHAT and FQNNGV. Trimming pared 5 bases from V and 9 bases from J, leaving 20 bases between. The CDR3 runs to 15 residues. CDR3 in DNA: TGTGCCAGCAGCCCCCGGAATGACGCGGGTGCTGAGCAGTTCTTC. Its translation: CASSPRNDAGAEQFF.

This chain connects TRBV6-6 to TRBJ1-5; D gene ambiguous. Germline lookup yields CDR1 MNHNY and CDR2 SVGAGI (reference sequence). The CDR3 extends over 13 amino acids. Trimming took off 1 base at V and 4 bases at J, with 5 bases between the two ends. The CDR3 reads CASSYLQNQPQHF. DNA for the CDR3: TGTGCCAGCAGTTACTTACAGAATCAGCCCCAGCATTTT.

The genes are TRBV4-1 and TRBJ2-1; TRBD2 agrees at 10 bases. V gave up 1 base and J gave up 9 bases; unmatched junction bases: 9. Germline V gene lookup returns CDR1 MGHRA and CDR2 YSYEKL. This CDR3 spans 16 amino acids. This CDR3 reads CASSQVLAGVLGEQFF. The CDR3 nucleotides are TGCGCCAGCAGCCAAGTCCTAGCGGGAGTCTTAGGTGAGCAGTTCTTC.

A word on this clone: Other DNA sequences in this sample translate to the same CDR3. J is TRBJ1-5 and V is TRBV18; weak D call: TRBD1 (5 bases). Germline CDR1 is KGHSH and CDR2 is LQKENI. This CDR3 is built from 13 residues. V was trimmed by 5 bases and J by 5 bases, leaving 10 bases between them. The CDR3 is CASSGGGDQPQHF. CDR3 coding DNA: TGTGCCAGCTCAGGGGGAGGGGATCAGCCCCAGCATTTT.

This chain links TRBV5-4 with TRBJ2-7; 11 bases agree with TRBD2. This CDR3 has 15 residues. The germline V gene has CDR1 SGHNT and CDR2 YYREEE (reference sequence). J lost 2 bases, V lost 4 bases, and 5 bases had no gene match. The CDR3 region has the DNA TGTGCCAGCAGCCCTACTAGCGGGGGCACCTACGAGCAGTACTTC. The encoded protein is CASSPTSGGTYEQYF. Using reference TRBV5-4 and TRBJ2-7 for the parts outside the CDR3, the full variable domain is ETGVTQSPTHLIKTRGQQVTLRCSSQSGHNTVSWYQQALGQGPQFIFQYYREEENGRGNFPPRFSGLQFPNYSSELNVNALELDDSALYLCASSPTSGGTYEQYFGPGTRLTVT.

This chain uses TRBV6-5 with TRBJ2-3; D is undetermined. From germline, CDR1 is MNHEY and CDR2 SVGAGI. The V end was cut by 2 bases, the J end by 5 bases, with 8 bases between. CDR3 length: 13 amino acids. The chain's CDR3 is CASSYQSRDTQYF. The CDR3 region has the DNA TGTGCCAGCAGTTACCAATCTAGAGATACGCAGTATTTT.

J is TRBJ1-4 and V is TRBV9; unclear D gene. V was shortened by 2 bases and J by 8 bases, with 13 bases between the two germline ends. Germline values: CDR1 SGDLS, CDR2 YYNGEE. The CDR3 runs to 14 residues. The CDR3 loop is CASSVGPTPEKLFF. The CDR3 bases are TGTGCCAGCAGCGTTGGGCCTACACCGGAAAAACTGTTTTTT.

The chain carries TRBV29-1 and TRBJ2-5; 9 bases match TRBD1. The better agreement between TRBJ2-7 and the DNA end casts doubt on the J call. This CDR3 spans 13 amino acids. Germline V gene sequence: CDR1 SQVTM, CDR2 ANQGSEA. This CDR3 is CSVAPGQGYEQYF. CDR3 in DNA: TGCAGCGTTGCACCGGGACAGGGTTACGAGCAGTACTTC.

In DNA form, the CDR3 reads TGTGCCAGCTCAGAACAGGGAGAGAACACTGAAGCTTTCTTT. Translated: CASSEQGENTEAFF. The chain links TRBV18 to TRBJ1-1; possibly TRBD1 for D (6 bases). The CDR3 spans 14 residues. The germline V gene has CDR1 KGHSH and CDR2 LQKENI. V lost 5 bases and J 1 base, leaving 11 bases between the germline ends.

This chain connects TRBV6-5 to TRBJ1-5; D call uncertain. Germline CDR1 MNHEY, CDR2 SVGAGI. Trimming pared 4 bases from V and 5 bases from J, leaving 9 bases between. The CDR3 totals 13 residues. The CDR3 region has the DNA TGTGCCAGCAGTTGGTCCAGGCATCAGCCCCAGCATTTT. Residues: CASSWSRHQPQHF.

The rearrangement joins TRBV5-6 to TRBJ2-1; possible D gene TRBD1, 5 bases. Germline V gene data show CDR1 as SGHDT and CDR2 as YYEEEE. This CDR3 is 12 amino acids long. The V and J ends lost 2 bases and 8 bases respectively, with 8 bases between them. The CDR3 coding sequence is TGTGCCAGCAGCTTTCAGGGCGATGAGCAGTTCTTC. It codes for CASSFQGDEQFF.

This sequence joins TRBV5-1 and TRBJ2-2; maybe TRBD1 (6 bases). The germline V gene has CDR1 SGHRS and CDR2 YFSETQ. V was pared by 0 bases and J by 8 bases, with 11 bases between. The CDR3 contains 14 residues. The CDR3: CASSLGAGTGELFF. The CDR3 bases are TGCGCCAGCAGCTTGGGGGCTGGGACAGGGGAGCTGTTTTTT.

The J gene is TRBJ2-3, the V gene TRBV5-4; 9 bases line up with TRBD1. Losses at the gene ends were 3 bases for V and 8 bases for J; bases not matched to a gene: 7. This CDR3 comprises 14 residues. Germline V gene data show CDR1 as SGHNT and CDR2 as YYREEE (reference sequence). The CDR3, as DNA: TGTGCCAGCAGCTCGGGACAGGGTGGAAGTACGCAGTATTTT. This encodes CASSSGQGGSTQYF.

The gene calls are TRBV2 and TRBJ2-5; D unresolved. The germline CDR1 and CDR2 sequences are SNHLY and FYNNEI. CDR3 length: 12 amino acids. With 5 bases removed from V and 2 bases from J, the gap between germline ends came to 6 bases. The CDR3 region has the DNA TGTGCCAGCAGTCCGCAGCAAGAGACCCAGTACTTC. Translation: CASSPQQETQYF.

V and J are TRBV29-1 and TRBJ2-7; 7 bases are a match to TRBD1. V shed 0 bases, J shed 2 bases, and the junction held 7 bases outside the gene matches. The CDR3 is 15 residues long. Germline V gene lookup returns CDR1 SQVTM and CDR2 ANQGSEA. The CDR3: CSVEDWDRAPYEQYF. CDR3 nucleotide sequence: TGCAGCGTTGAAGATTGGGACAGAGCCCCCTACGAGCAGTACTTC.

This chain joins TRBV5-1 and TRBJ2-7, with a tentative D call TRBD1 (6 bases). CDR1 and CDR2 from the germline V gene are SGHRS and YFSETQ. Between the trimmed V and J ends, which lost 0 bases and 3 bases, there was a span of 10 bases. The CDR3 consists of 14 residues. The CDR3 loop reads CASSLVGQYYEQYF. Written as DNA, the CDR3 is TGCGCCAGCAGCTTGGTGGGACAATACTACGAGCAGTACTTC.

The chain's CDR3 is CASSTLDRRVTDTQYF. DNA for the CDR3: TGTGCCAGCTCAACCTTGGACAGAAGGGTCACAGATACGCAGTATTTT. The chain has TRBV10-3 and TRBJ2-3, with D maybe TRBD1 (6 bases). Germline assignment: CDR1 ENHRY and CDR2 SYGVKD. The ends were cut back, 10 bases at V and 2 bases at J, with 22 bases in the middle. The CDR3 loop spans 16 amino acids.

This chain links TRBV6-5 with TRBJ2-7; TRBD1 agrees at 7 bases. The CDR3 runs 15 residues. Per germline, CDR1 MNHEY and CDR2 SVGAGI. With 0 bases clipped from V and 6 bases from J, the junction kept 8 bases outside the gene matches. The CDR3 region is CASSYSSQGEAEQYF. The CDR3 region has the DNA TGTGCCAGCAGTTACTCTAGTCAGGGGGAAGCCGAGCAGTACTTC.

This sequence joins TRBV10-3 and TRBJ1-1, with D unresolved. Germline CDR1 and CDR2: ENHRY and SYGVKD. V was cut by 0 bases and J by 5 bases, with 7 bases left in between. There are 13 residues in the CDR3. The CDR3, as DNA: TGTGCCATCAGTGAGTCTAAACAGACTGAAGCTTTCTTT. It codes for CAISESKQTEAFF.

CDR3 sequence (DNA): TGTGCCACCAGCAGAGATCGGGAGACTAGCGGGGTACAAGAGACCCAGTACTTC. It encodes CATSRDRETSGVQETQYF. The rearrangement uses TRBV15 and TRBJ2-5; 11 nucleotides line up with TRBD2. Germline V gene sequence: CDR1 LNHNV, CDR2 YYDKDF (reference sequence). J was trimmed by 2 bases and V by 0 bases; bases with no gene match: 8. The CDR3 is made up of 18 amino acids.